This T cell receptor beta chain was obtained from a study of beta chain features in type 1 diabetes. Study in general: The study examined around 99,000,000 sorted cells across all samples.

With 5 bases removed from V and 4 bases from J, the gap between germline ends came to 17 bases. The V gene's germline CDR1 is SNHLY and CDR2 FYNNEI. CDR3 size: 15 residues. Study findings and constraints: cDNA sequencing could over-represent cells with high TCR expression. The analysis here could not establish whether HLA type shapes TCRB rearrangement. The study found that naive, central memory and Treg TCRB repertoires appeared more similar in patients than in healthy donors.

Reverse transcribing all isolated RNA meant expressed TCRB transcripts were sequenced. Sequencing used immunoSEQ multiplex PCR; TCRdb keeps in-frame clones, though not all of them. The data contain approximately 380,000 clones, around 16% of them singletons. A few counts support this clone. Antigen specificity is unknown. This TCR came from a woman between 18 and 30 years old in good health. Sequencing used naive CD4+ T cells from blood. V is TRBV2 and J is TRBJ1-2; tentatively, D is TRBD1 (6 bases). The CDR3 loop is CASSPQGSVSYGYTF. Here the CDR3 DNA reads TGTGCCAGCAGTCCTCAGGGGTCGGTAAGCTATGGCTACACCTTC.